What follows are 20 T cell receptor beta chains derived from one specimen sequenced in a study of radiotherapy plus CTLA-4 blockade in lung cancer. This table comes from immunoSEQ multiplex PCR, and its TCRdb copy is limited to in-frame clones, with some not included. The sample includes 80,000 or so clones, about 84% seen only once; the top ten take approximately 0.81%. Sequences were derived from peripheral blood, sampled from a patient treated with radiotherapy plus ipilimumab. All receptors derive from a human donor with non-small cell lung cancer who had stable disease on radiotherapy plus ipilimumab.

The rearrangement links TRBV7-3 to TRBJ2-2; 7 bases are shared with TRBD2. Looked up from germline, CDR1 is SGHTA and CDR2 is FQGTGA. The CDR3 covers 12 residues. J gave up 6 bases and V 7 bases, and 2 bases lay outside the gene matches. The CDR3 DNA reads TGTGCCAGCAAAGCGGGACCCGGGGAGCTGTTTTTT. Encoded protein: CASKAGPGELFF.

This clone has only a few counts. This chain uses TRBV28 with TRBJ1-2; D gene uncertain. Germline V gene data show CDR1 as MDHEN and CDR2 as SYDVKM. The V end lost 6 bases, the J end lost 5 bases, and 13 bases lay between the germline ends. The CDR3 covers 13 residues. The CDR3 loop reads CASRSVGGYGYTF. The CDR3 DNA reads TGTGCCAGCAGATCGGTCGGAGGTTATGGCTACACCTTC.

The V call is TRBV12-5, the J call TRBJ2-2; the match to TRBD2 covers 9 bases. The ends lost 3 bases at V and 5 bases at J; junction bases unmatched: 10. Per the germline V gene, CDR1 is LGHNT and CDR2 is FRNRAP. The CDR3 consists of 17 residues. The CDR3 sequence: CASGLIAGAGRTGELFF. The CDR3, as DNA: TGTGCTAGTGGTTTAATAGCGGGGGCCGGGAGGACCGGGGAGCTGTTTTTT.

The chain couples TRBV5-6 to TRBJ1-1; TRBD1 agrees at 12 bases. The V gene end was trimmed by 4 bases and the J gene end by 1 base; junction bases not matched to a gene: 8. Germline V lookup: CDR1 SGHDT, CDR2 YYEEEE. The CDR3 loop spans 17 amino acids. CDR3 nucleotide sequence: TGTGCCAGCAGCCCGGTGGGGACAGGGGGCAGGAACACTGAAGCTTTCTTT. Amino acids: CASSPVGTGGRNTEAFF.

The V and J genes are TRBV30 and TRBJ2-1; maybe TRBD2 (6 bases). Deletions cut 3 bases from V and 7 bases from J, with 13 bases between. Germline V gene data show CDR1 as GTSNPN and CDR2 as SVGIG (reference sequence). The CDR3 contains 13 residues. In DNA, the CDR3 is TGTGCCTGGAGACGTGAGGCGGGGAATGAGCAGTTCTTC. Its protein product is CAWRREAGNEQFF.

This clone was picked up one time. V usage is TRBV2 and J usage is TRBJ2-3; 12 positions match TRBD2. The CDR3 loop spans 17 amino acids. J lost 6 bases, V lost 8 bases, and 15 bases had no gene match. The germline V gene encodes CDR1 SNHLY and CDR2 FYNNEI. The DNA for the CDR3 is TGTGCCAGCCGCAGACGTTCTAGCGGGGGGGCCGAGGATACGCAGTATTTT. Translated: CASRRRSSGGAEDTQYF.

The chain combines TRBV6-5 with TRBJ1-1, with D hard to call. Between the trimmed V and J ends, which lost 7 bases and 4 bases, there was a span of 10 bases. The germline V gene encodes CDR1 MNHEY and CDR2 SVGAGI. The CDR3 runs 12 residues. The DNA for the CDR3 is TGTGCCAGCACCTCTGGGAGCACTGAAGCTTTCTTT. This gives the protein CASTSGSTEAFF.

This chain uses TRBV9 with TRBJ1-2; D is unclear. The CDR3 runs to 14 residues. In germline, CDR1 is SGDLS, CDR2 YYNGEE. V shed 0 bases and J shed 5 bases, with 11 bases lying between them. The CDR3 coding sequence is TGTGCCAGCAGCGTAGGACCGGACCCGTATGGCTACACCTTC. Amino acid sequence: CASSVGPDPYGYTF.

The chain employs TRBV6-5 and TRBJ1-2; no clear D gene. Germline V gene sequence: CDR1 MNHEY, CDR2 SVGAGI. Trimming took off 0 bases at V and 8 bases at J, with 16 bases between the two ends. CDR3 length: 15 residues. CDR3 protein: CASSYSIQSREGYTF. In DNA form, the CDR3 reads TGTGCCAGCAGTTACTCGATACAGTCCCGCGAAGGCTACACCTTC.

The chain is built from TRBV6-6 and TRBJ1-1; D gene unclear. Germline-derived CDR1 and CDR2 are MNHNY and SVGAGI (reference sequence). Between the trimmed V and J ends, which lost 2 bases and 4 bases, there was a span of 14 bases. This CDR3 has 15 residues. The chain's CDR3 is CASSYEAGVLTEAFF. CDR3 sequence (DNA): TGTGCCAGCAGTTACGAGGCAGGAGTTCTCACTGAAGCTTTCTTT.

This chain joins TRBV18 and TRBJ1-3, with a possible D match to TRBD1 (5 bases). CDR3 size: 16 residues. Trimming removed 4 bases at V and 8 bases at J, with 21 bases between. CDR1 and CDR2 from the germline V gene are KGHSH and LQKENI. The CDR3 sequence: CASSLLDEGVRHTIYF. Here the CDR3 DNA reads TGTGCCAGCTCACTGCTGGATGAAGGGGTCAGGCACACCATATATTTT.

In this sample, this clone turned up once. The chain recombines TRBV4-1 with TRBJ2-7; no clear D. The CDR3 extends over 15 amino acids. Germline loops: CDR1 MGHRA, CDR2 YSYEKL. Trimming stripped 0 bases from V and 4 bases from J, with 13 bases between. CDR3 nucleotide sequence: TGCGCCAGCAGCCAAGAGGGTGGGCCGACTTACGAGCAGTACTTC. Its protein product is CASSQEGGPTYEQYF.

V is TRBV9 and J is TRBJ2-7, with 10 bases lining up with TRBD2. Germline V gene sequence: CDR1 SGDLS, CDR2 YYNGEE. The CDR3 is 16 residues long. Trimming cost V 0 bases and J 0 bases; bases outside gene matches: 3. The CDR3 region has the DNA TGTGCCAGCAGCGTAGCCCCTAGCGGGAGCTCCTACGAGCAGTACTTC. Amino acids: CASSVAPSGSSYEQYF. The full variable domain, rest sourced from reference TRBV9 and TRBJ2-7, is DSGVTQTPKHLITATGQRVTLRCSPRSGDLSVYWYQQSLDQGLQFLIQYYNGEERAKGNILERFSAQQFPDLHSELNLSSLELGDSALYFCASSVAPSGSSYEQYFGPGTRLTVT.

The chain has TRBV11-2 and TRBJ2-1; 10 bases match TRBD2. Germline CDR1 SGHAT, CDR2 FQNNGV. The CDR3 extends over 15 amino acids. Germline trimming cut 6 bases from V and 6 bases from J; bases unmatched to any gene: 8. In nucleotides, the CDR3 is TGTGCCAGCAGACACCGATCTAGCGGGAGCAATGAGCAGTTCTTC. Protein: CASRHRSSGSNEQFF.

V and J are TRBV5-1 and TRBJ2-3; 9 bases map to TRBD2. This CDR3 spans 15 amino acids. The germline CDR1 and CDR2 sequences are SGHRS and YFSETQ. Germline trimming cut 6 bases from V and 4 bases from J; bases unmatched to any gene: 9. CDR3 in amino acids: CASTRGGGAADTQYF. In DNA, the CDR3 is TGCGCCAGCACAAGGGGCGGGGGGGCTGCAGATACGCAGTATTTT.

The chain joins TRBV27 to TRBJ1-5, with TRBD1 matching 7 bases. V lost 5 bases to trimming and J lost 12 bases; unmatched junction nucleotides: 13. Germline CDR1 reads MNHEY; CDR2 reads SMNVEV (reference sequence). The CDR3 is 14 residues long. The CDR3 protein is CASSPSPTGEHQHF. DNA of the CDR3: TGTGCCAGCAGTCCTTCGCCTACAGGGGAGCACCAGCATTTT.

The genes are TRBV21-1 and TRBJ1-6. TRBV21-1 is a known pseudogene. This CDR3 has 16 amino acids. CDR3 in amino acids: CASRKDGLRSATPLHF. In DNA form, the CDR3 reads TGTGCCAGCAGGAAAGATGGACTTAGGTCCGCAACACCCCTCCACTTT.

There are a few counts of this clone. The chain joins TRBV28 to TRBJ2-7; the match to TRBD1 covers 7 bases. The CDR3 loop spans 15 amino acids. Germline CDR1 MDHEN, CDR2 SYDVKM. V gave up 2 bases and J gave up 0 bases; unmatched junction bases: 4. Written as DNA, the CDR3 is TGTGCCAGCAGTTTAGCCGGGGACAGCTCCTACGAGCAGTACTTC. As protein: CASSLAGDSSYEQYF. Variable domain in full (rest from reference TRBV28 and TRBJ2-7): DVKVTQSSRYLVKRTGEKVFLECVQDMDHENMFWYRQDPGLGLRLIYFSYDVKMKEKGDIPEGYSVSREKKERFSLILESASTNQTSMYLCASSLAGDSSYEQYFGPGTRLTVT.

The J gene is TRBJ1-1, the V gene TRBV6-4, with D perhaps TRBD1 (5 bases). V was shortened by 3 bases and J by 1 base, with 6 bases between the two germline ends. The CDR3 has 13 residues. Germline-derived CDR1 and CDR2 are MRHNA and SNTAGT. CDR3 residues: CASSEGPNTEAFF. CDR3 coding DNA: TGTGCCAGCAGTGAGGGACCGAACACTGAAGCTTTCTTT.

V is TRBV2 and J is TRBJ1-1; 7 nucleotides match TRBD1. This CDR3 has 15 amino acids. CDR1 SNHLY and CDR2 FYNNEI come from the germline V gene. V dropped 7 bases and J dropped 0; count of bases not matched to a gene: 8. CDR3: CASKGAQGLNTEAFF. For the CDR3, the DNA is TGTGCCAGCAAGGGGGCACAAGGTTTGAACACTGAAGCTTTCTTT.